One TCR beta chain is described in this entry. As yet, its antigen is unknown. This specimen comes from a study of cytomegalovirus exposure and HLA in healthy donors. Study-level findings and limits: Clonal expansion, a later analysis showed, was greater in HLA-associated TCR beta chains than in equally common others.

PCR used 60 Vbeta primers and 13 Jbeta primers. Data came from immunoSEQ multiplex PCR; TCRdb stores just in-frame clones and leaves some out. This sample's table has approximately 150,000 clones. V lost 0 bases and J lost 8, with 13 bases in between. Germline CDR1 is GTSNPN and CDR2 is SVGIG (reference sequence). The length of the CDR3 is 13 residues. This chain joins TRBV30 and TRBJ1-2; no reliable D call. The sequence derives from a woman in her forties or fifties in good health and CMV-seronegative. The sequenced sample consisted of PBMCs. CDR3 amino acids: CAWSVEAAGGYTF. Written as DNA, the CDR3 is TGTGCCTGGAGTGTAGAGGCAGCCGGCGGCTACACCTTC.